These T cell receptor beta chains were read from a single sample in a study of regulatory T cells in long-lasting Graves disease. TCRdb recomputed calls from the multiplex PCR reads with MiXCR, one row per CDR3 protein. The repertoire holds some 370,000 distinct CDR3 sequences, 20% to 25% seen once, with less than 30% in the top ten. The sequenced sample was peripheral blood mononuclear cells (PBMCs), obtained when the disease was refractory, from a patient treated with antithyroid drugs. The source is a woman between 35 and 50 years old with Graves disease. CDR3s include the opening cysteine and the closing phenylalanine or tryptophan. Fields, in order: CDR3 protein, CDR3 DNA, J gene, V gene, D gene, clone size. A D gene is named only where the DNA matches it firmly. Clone size is shown for a subset of rows, as once, few, many or a class of expanded clone.

CASSPVSSNYGYTF | TGTGCCAGCAGCCCGGTTTCTTCTAACTATGGCTACACCTTC | TRBJ1-2 | TRBV9 | . | many
CAISEPDRRTEAFF | TGTGCCATCAGTGAGCCAGACCGTCGGACTGAAGCTTTCTTT | TRBJ1-1 | TRBV10-3 | . | few
CAISDGETQYF | TGTGCCATCAGTGATGGGGAGACCCAGTACTTC | TRBJ2-5 | TRBV10-3 | . | many
CASSSGGGQFYEQYF | TGTGCCAGCAGTTCAGGGGGCGGGCAATTCTACGAGCAGTACTTC | TRBJ2-7 | TRBV7-8 | TRBD1 | .
CASSVVPDGNTEAFF | TGTGCCAGCAGCGTAGTACCTGACGGGAACACTGAAGCTTTCTTT | TRBJ1-1 | TRBV9 | . | few
CASSQVGTGREQYF | TGTGCCAGCAGCCAAGTCGGGACAGGGCGCGAGCAGTACTTC | TRBJ2-7 | TRBV14 | TRBD1 | .
CASQIPRRGTEAFF | TGTGCCTCTCAAATCCCCCGCAGGGGCACTGAAGCTTTCTTT | TRBJ1-1 | TRBV28 | . | .
CASSQTQGASYNSPPHF | TGTGCCAGCAGCCAGACCCAGGGGGCGTCCTATAATTCACCCCCCCACTTT | TRBJ1-6 | TRBV12-3/TRBV12-4 | TRBD1 | few
CASSLPSGGAVYEQYF | TGTGCCAGCAGTTTACCCTCGGGCGGGGCAGTCTACGAGCAGTACTTC | TRBJ2-7 | TRBV28 | . | many
CASSPWTGGPGELFF | TGCGCCAGCAGCCCTTGGACAGGAGGGCCCGGGGAGCTGTTTTTT | TRBJ2-2 | TRBV5-1 | . | .
CASSSPSQRERPYNEQFF | TGTGCCAGCAGTTCCCCCTCCCAGCGGGAACGACCATACAATGAGCAGTTCTTC | TRBJ2-1 | TRBV6-2/TRBV6-3 | TRBD2 | many
CASSHFRGSHIPVGPRHF | TGTGCCAGCAGTCACTTTAGGGGCAGCCACATTCCAGTCGGGCCCCGGCATTTT | TRBJ1-5 | TRBV6-1 | . | .
CASSPRDGSGANVLTF | TGTGCCAGCAGTCCCCGGGACGGCTCTGGGGCCAACGTCCTGACTTTC | TRBJ2-6 | TRBV6-1 | . | many
CSARDLRPLDTEAFF | TGCAGTGCTAGAGATCTTCGCCCCTTGGACACTGAAGCTTTCTTT | TRBJ1-1 | TRBV20-1 | . | .
CASSPRLAGLSGELFF | TGTGCCAGCAGCCCCCGACTAGCGGGACTTTCCGGGGAGCTGTTTTTT | TRBJ2-2 | TRBV11-2 | TRBD2 | .
CASSQDRELFF | TGCGCCAGCAGCCAAGATAGGGAGCTGTTTTTT | TRBJ2-2 | TRBV4-1 | . | .
CASSDRGLETQYF | TGTGCCAGCAGCGACAGGGGGTTAGAGACCCAGTACTTC | TRBJ2-5 | TRBV11-2 | TRBD1 | few
CASRDRAYSGNTIYF | TGTGCCAGCAGGGACAGGGCTTATTCTGGAAACACCATATATTTT | TRBJ1-3 | TRBV28 | TRBD1 | many
CASSLRGNSYEQYF | TGTGCCAGCAGCTTACGAGGGAACTCCTACGAGCAGTACTTC | TRBJ2-7 | TRBV13 | . | many
CASSLGGLVQETQYF | TGTGCCAGCAGCCTGGGCGGACTAGTACAAGAGACCCAGTACTTC | TRBJ2-5 | TRBV7-6 | TRBD2 | few
CATSRGATGLAGGDTQYF | TGTGCCACCAGCAGAGGTGCAACGGGACTAGCGGGAGGTGATACGCAGTATTTT | TRBJ2-3 | TRBV15 | TRBD2 | .
CASSTAGGLYEQHF | TGTGCCAGCAGCACAGCGGGAGGACTCTACGAGCAGCACTTC | TRBJ2-7 | TRBV7-6 | TRBD2 | .
CASSEPRLVPGIANTGELFF | TGTGCCAGCAGTGAACCACGTCTGGTCCCTGGTATCGCGAACACCGGGGAGCTGTTTTTT | TRBJ2-2 | TRBV6-1 | . | .
CASSLFSVNEQFF | TGTGCCAGCAGTTTATTCTCGGTGAATGAGCAGTTCTTC | TRBJ2-1 | TRBV12-3/TRBV12-4 | . | .
CSVEPGQGSGNTIYF | TGCAGCGTGGAACCGGGACAGGGCTCTGGAAACACCATATATTTT | TRBJ1-3 | TRBV29-1 | TRBD1 | few
CSATGAGAGGPYEQYF | TGCAGTGCGACTGGGGCAGGGGCGGGAGGGCCCTACGAGCAGTACTTC | TRBJ2-7 | TRBV20-1 | TRBD2 | few
CSVETQRPSYEQYF | TGCAGCGTTGAAACCCAACGACCCTCCTACGAGCAGTACTTC | TRBJ2-7 | TRBV29-1 | . | few
CASSLDVAAPQETQYF | TGTGCCAGCAGCTTAGATGTCGCTGCGCCCCAAGAGACCCAGTACTTC | TRBJ2-5 | TRBV11-2 | . | medium-sized
CASNLTDTEAFF | TGCGCCAGCAACTTGACCGACACTGAAGCTTTCTTT | TRBJ1-1 | TRBV5-1 | . | .
CASRDRWGHLISGELFF | TGTGCCAGCAGAGACAGGTGGGGACACCTGATTTCCGGGGAGCTGTTTTTT | TRBJ2-2 | TRBV12-3/TRBV12-4 | . | few
CASSPPGLAEGEQYF | TGTGCCAGCAGCCCTCCCGGACTAGCGGAGGGGGAGCAGTACTTC | TRBJ2-7 | TRBV13 | TRBD2 | .
CASSLPSGAADEQFF | TGTGCCAGCAGCTTGCCTAGCGGAGCCGCGGATGAGCAGTTCTTC | TRBJ2-1 | TRBV5-5 | TRBD2 | .
CASSQGGETEAFF | TGTGCCAGCAGCCAAGGGGGAGAAACTGAAGCTTTCTTT | TRBJ1-1 | TRBV7-9 | . | few
CASSLARWELAKNIQYF | TGTGCCAGCAGCTTAGCTAGGTGGGAATTAGCCAAAAACATTCAGTACTTC | TRBJ2-4 | TRBV7-8 | . | many
CASSVVAGGHTGELFF | TGTGCCAGCAGCGTAGTCGCGGGGGGGCACACCGGGGAGCTGTTTTTT | TRBJ2-2 | TRBV9 | TRBD2 | .
CASSYPRGYQPQHF | TGTGCCAGCAGTTACCCCCGTGGGTATCAGCCCCAGCATTTT | TRBJ1-5 | TRBV28 | . | .
CASSPWLAARTDTQYF | TGTGCCAGCAGCCCATGGCTAGCGGCCCGCACAGATACGCAGTATTTT | TRBJ2-3 | TRBV7-9 | TRBD2 | few
CASSLSWPTGGSGANVLTF | TGTGCCAGCAGTTTATCTTGGCCAACCGGAGGGTCTGGGGCCAACGTCCTGACTTTC | TRBJ2-6 | TRBV27 | . | few
CAWRRDTSSYEQYF | TGTGCCTGGAGACGGGACACCAGCTCCTACGAGCAGTACTTC | TRBJ2-7 | TRBV30 | . | .
CASSLGLAGGSRELFF | TGTGCCAGCAGTTTAGGACTAGCGGGAGGTTCCCGGGAGCTGTTTTTT | TRBJ2-2 | TRBV28 | TRBD2 | many
CASSSGLRGYEQYF | TGTGCCAGCAGCTCCGGCCTCCGAGGGTACGAGCAGTACTTC | TRBJ2-7 | TRBV11-2 | . | .